Listed here is a single TCR beta chain. This record comes from a study of T cells in Graves' hyperthyroidism and ophthalmopathy. Authors of the study amplified TCR beta CDR3 regions from RNA transcripts. With the HTBI primer set, the TCR CDR3 went through a first round of RT-PCR. Each CDR3 protein is one row after TCRdb ran MiXCR on the multiplex PCR reads. This sample has about 560,000 distinct CDR3 sequences, with approximately 14% found just once. Stable disease denoted Graves' hyperthyroidism without ophthalmopathy progression within 18 months. V was clipped by 0 bases and J by 1 base, with 7 bases between them. CDR3 length equals 14 residues. The V gene's germline CDR1 is SGHRS and CDR2 YFSETQ.

The rearrangement links TRBV5-1 to TRBJ1-1; no definite D call. Input material: blood. This TCR was recovered from a woman younger than 45 with Graves' hyperthyroidism. The CDR3 sequence: CASSLAVGNTEAFF. CDR3 nucleotide sequence: TGCGCCAGCAGCTTGGCCGTCGGGAACACTGAAGCTTTCTTT.